The TCR beta chain under discussion was sequenced for a study of cytomegalovirus exposure and HLA in healthy donors. Study-level findings and limits: In vitro, a few CMV-associated chains proved specific for CMV antigens. Reportedly, diagnosis of cytomegalovirus status by the classifier showed high specificity and sensitivity.

This clone has only a few counts. Its cognate antigen is unknown. The same CDR3 arises from other DNA sequences in this sample as well. Germline lookup yields CDR1 SGHRS and CDR2 YFSETQ. V was pared by 0 bases and J by 2 bases, with 2 bases of the junction left unmatched. The CDR3 has 17 residues. In the PCR, 60 Vbeta and 13 Jbeta primers were used. Assay used: immunoSEQ multiplex PCR; TCRdb lists only in-frame clones, some missing. The profile covers some 100,000 clones, with roughly 76% appearing a single time and 4.1% taken by the ten largest. Sequencing used PBMCs. This TCR was sampled from a middle-aged man in good health and CMV-seronegative. The chain links TRBV5-1 to TRBJ2-5; 15 positions agree with TRBD2. CDR3 DNA: TGCGCCAGCAGCTTGGCCGGGACTAGCGGGGGGCAAGAGACCCAGTACTTC. Protein sequence: CASSLAGTSGGQETQYF.